One sample yielded the 2 T cell receptor beta chains listed below, sequenced in a study of PD-1 blockade in classical Hodgkin lymphoma. Profiling relied on immunoSEQ multiplex PCR, and the TCRdb table lists in-frame clones only, not all of them. Of 60,000 to 65,000 clones listed, approximately 89% are singletons. Brentuximab vedotin exposure varied, and every patient relapsed after autologous stem cell transplantation. The starting material was peripheral blood mononuclear cells (PBMCs), obtained at baseline. The receptor source for this set is a human donor with classical Hodgkin lymphoma.

The chain links TRBV11-2 to TRBJ2-2, with 12 bases matching TRBD1. There are 16 residues in the CDR3. V dropped 5 bases and J dropped 7; count of bases not matched to a gene: 8. The germline V gene encodes CDR1 SGHAT and CDR2 FQNNGV. This CDR3 is CASSPLGQGADGELFF. The CDR3 DNA follows: TGTGCCAGCAGCCCCCTGGGACAGGGGGCGGACGGGGAGCTGTTTTTT.

This sequence joins TRBV6-5 and TRBJ1-1, with 11 bases fitting TRBD1. The CDR3 runs 14 residues. In germline, CDR1 is MNHEY, CDR2 SVGAGI. The V and J ends lost 4 bases and 5 bases, in that order; junction bases with no gene match: 3. CDR3 residues: CASSFGQGATEAFF. CDR3 DNA sequence: TGTGCCAGCAGTTTCGGACAGGGGGCTACTGAAGCTTTCTTT.